The rows below give T cell receptor beta chains drawn from one sample of a study of molecular identifiers for immune sequencing clone quantification. TCRdb independently ran MiXCR on the PCR reads; one entry per CDR3 protein. Of over 600,000 distinct CDR3 sequences detected, less than 20% appear once; the ten largest clones hold roughly 0.85%. The sample comprised naive CD8+ T cells from blood, with Jurkat cell RNA spiked in. These receptors were collected from a human donor in good health. Some libraries in this study had Jurkat cell RNA spiked in. The CDR3 runs from the conserved cysteine through the conserved F or W. Fields, in order: D gene, J gene, clone size, V gene, CDR3 DNA, CDR3 protein. The D gene is left open where the match is weak. Not all rows give a size; the values are once, few, many and, for expanded clones, a class.

d_gene: NA
j_gene: TRBJ2-7
abundance: many
v_gene: TRBV2
CDR3nt: TGTGCCAGCAGTGAAAGGGCTAGGAATCCCTACGAGCAGTACTTC
CDR3aa: CASSERARNPYEQYF

d_gene: TRBD2
j_gene: TRBJ2-1
abundance: few
v_gene: TRBV3-1
CDR3nt: TGTGCCAGCACGACTAGCGGGGGGCCTACCTACAATGAGCAGTTCTTC
CDR3aa: CASTTSGGPTYNEQFF

d_gene: NA
j_gene: TRBJ2-7
abundance: NA
v_gene: TRBV7-9
CDR3nt: TGTGCCAGCAGGGACAGCGGCGAATCCTACGAGCAGTACTTC
CDR3aa: CASRDSGESYEQYF

d_gene: NA
j_gene: TRBJ1-1
abundance: many
v_gene: TRBV6-1
CDR3nt: TGTGCCAGCATTGAGGACAATTTGAACACTGAAGCTTTCTTT
CDR3aa: CASIEDNLNTEAFF

d_gene: TRBD2
j_gene: TRBJ2-5
abundance: few
v_gene: TRBV7-6
CDR3nt: TGTGCCAGCAGCTTAGACAGCCCCGGGACTAGCGGGGCCCAAGAGACCCAGTACTTC
CDR3aa: CASSLDSPGTSGAQETQYF

d_gene: NA
j_gene: TRBJ2-7
abundance: many
v_gene: TRBV30
CDR3nt: TGTGCCTGGGACGGCAGCTCCTACGAGCAGTACTTC
CDR3aa: CAWDGSSYEQYF

d_gene: TRBD1
j_gene: TRBJ1-2
abundance: many
v_gene: TRBV27
CDR3nt: TGTGCCAGCAGTCAAGGGACAGGCTATGGCTACACCTTC
CDR3aa: CASSQGTGYGYTF

d_gene: TRBD2
j_gene: TRBJ2-2
abundance: many
v_gene: TRBV6-5
CDR3nt: TGTGCCAGCAGTTACGGCGGGGGGGCCGTCCGGGAGCTGTTTTTT
CDR3aa: CASSYGGGAVRELFF

d_gene: NA
j_gene: TRBJ2-1
abundance: many
v_gene: TRBV4-2
CDR3nt: TGTGCCAGCAGCCCGAACTCCCGGAGCTCCTACAATGAGCAGTTCTTC
CDR3aa: CASSPNSRSSYNEQFF

d_gene: NA
j_gene: TRBJ1-1
abundance: many
v_gene: TRBV7-9
CDR3nt: TGTGCCAGCAGCTTAGAACAGGGAATGAACACTGAAGCTTTCTTT
CDR3aa: CASSLEQGMNTEAFF

d_gene: NA
j_gene: TRBJ2-3
abundance: many
v_gene: TRBV20-1
CDR3nt: TGCAGTGCTAGAGATGTCTCAGAGGTAGATACGCAGTATTTT
CDR3aa: CSARDVSEVDTQYF

d_gene: TRBD1
j_gene: TRBJ1-1
abundance: few
v_gene: TRBV19
CDR3nt: TGTGCCAGTAGTATAAGGACAGGGAAGAACACTGAAGCTTTCTTT
CDR3aa: CASSIRTGKNTEAFF

d_gene: NA
j_gene: TRBJ2-2
abundance: many
v_gene: TRBV9
CDR3nt: TGTGCCAGTTTAGACACCGGTGGAGGGACCGGGGAGCTGTTTTTT
CDR3aa: CASLDTGGGTGELFF

d_gene: NA
j_gene: TRBJ2-2
abundance: NA
v_gene: TRBV7-2
CDR3nt: TGTGCCAGCAGCTTAGCGCGCGACGGGAGTGGTAACACCGGGGAGCTGTTTTTT
CDR3aa: CASSLARDGSGNTGELFF

d_gene: NA
j_gene: TRBJ2-3
abundance: NA
v_gene: TRBV30
CDR3nt: TGTGCCTGGAGTGCAGGGGCGGGGAACACAGATACGCAGTATTTT
CDR3aa: CAWSAGAGNTDTQYF

d_gene: NA
j_gene: TRBJ1-1
abundance: few
v_gene: TRBV12-3/TRBV12-4
CDR3nt: TGTGCCAGCAGTCCCCCCAGGGAGATGACTGAAGCTTTCTTT
CDR3aa: CASSPPREMTEAFF

d_gene: TRBD2
j_gene: TRBJ2-3
abundance: NA
v_gene: TRBV11-2
CDR3nt: TGTGCCAGCAGCTCGACTAGCGGCACAGATACGCAGTATTTT
CDR3aa: CASSSTSGTDTQYF

d_gene: NA
j_gene: TRBJ2-1
abundance: NA
v_gene: TRBV20-1
CDR3nt: TGCAGTGCTAGACTAGTCACCAACAATGAGCAGTTCTTC
CDR3aa: CSARLVTNNEQFF

d_gene: NA
j_gene: TRBJ2-7
abundance: many
v_gene: TRBV3-1
CDR3nt: TGTGCCAGCAGCCAAGATGACAGGCTGGGGGGCGAGCAGTACTTC
CDR3aa: CASSQDDRLGGEQYF

d_gene: NA
j_gene: TRBJ2-2
abundance: few
v_gene: TRBV19
CDR3nt: TGTGCCAGTAGTATAGCTTCCCCGACCGGGGAGCTGTTTTTT
CDR3aa: CASSIASPTGELFF

d_gene: TRBD1
j_gene: TRBJ2-2
abundance: many
v_gene: TRBV7-9
CDR3nt: TGTGCCAGCAGGACCTCCGGGACAGGGGTCACCGGGGAGCTGTTTTTT
CDR3aa: CASRTSGTGVTGELFF

d_gene: NA
j_gene: TRBJ2-5
abundance: many
v_gene: TRBV18
CDR3nt: TGTGCCAGCTCACCTCAATCCCACGCGGACCCGAAGACCCAGTACTTC
CDR3aa: CASSPQSHADPKTQYF

d_gene: TRBD2
j_gene: TRBJ2-7
abundance: few
v_gene: TRBV7-9
CDR3nt: TGTGCCAGCAGCCCCGGGACTAGCGGGGCGAAATCCTACGAGCAGTACTTC
CDR3aa: CASSPGTSGAKSYEQYF

d_gene: NA
j_gene: TRBJ1-2
abundance: many
v_gene: TRBV13
CDR3nt: TGTGCCAGCAGCAGCTTTGTGGCGCGAAATAACTATGGCTACACCTTC
CDR3aa: CASSSFVARNNYGYTF

d_gene: NA
j_gene: TRBJ2-7
abundance: NA
v_gene: TRBV12-3/TRBV12-4
CDR3nt: TGTGCCAGCAGTTTAGGCCACATGAACGAGCAGTACTTC
CDR3aa: CASSLGHMNEQYF

d_gene: TRBD1
j_gene: TRBJ2-2
abundance: few
v_gene: TRBV4-1
CDR3nt: TGCGCCAGCAGAGGTCAGGGGGAAATCGCGAACACCGGGGAGCTGTTTTTT
CDR3aa: CASRGQGEIANTGELFF

d_gene: TRBD1
j_gene: TRBJ2-2
abundance: NA
v_gene: TRBV27
CDR3nt: TGTGCCAGCAGTTTACGGGACAGGGGAGGCACCGGGGAGCTGTTTTTT
CDR3aa: CASSLRDRGGTGELFF